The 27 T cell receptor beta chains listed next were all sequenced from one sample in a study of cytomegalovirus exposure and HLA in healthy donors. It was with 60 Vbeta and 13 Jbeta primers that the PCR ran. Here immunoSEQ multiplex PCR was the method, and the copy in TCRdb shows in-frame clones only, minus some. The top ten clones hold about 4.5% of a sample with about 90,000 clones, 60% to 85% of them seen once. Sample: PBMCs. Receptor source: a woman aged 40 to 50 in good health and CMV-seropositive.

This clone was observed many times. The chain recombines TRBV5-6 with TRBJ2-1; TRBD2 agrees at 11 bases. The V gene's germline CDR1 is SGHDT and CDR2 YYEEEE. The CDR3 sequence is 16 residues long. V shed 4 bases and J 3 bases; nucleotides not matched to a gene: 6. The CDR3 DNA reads TGTGCCAGCAGCCGAACGGGACTAGCGGACTACAATGAGCAGTTCTTC. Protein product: CASSRTGLADYNEQFF.

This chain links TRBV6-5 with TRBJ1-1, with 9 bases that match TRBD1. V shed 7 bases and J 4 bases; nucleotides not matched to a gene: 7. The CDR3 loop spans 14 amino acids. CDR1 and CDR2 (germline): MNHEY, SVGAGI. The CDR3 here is CASNHRGRGTEAFF. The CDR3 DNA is TGTGCCAGCAACCACAGGGGGCGCGGCACTGAAGCTTTCTTT.

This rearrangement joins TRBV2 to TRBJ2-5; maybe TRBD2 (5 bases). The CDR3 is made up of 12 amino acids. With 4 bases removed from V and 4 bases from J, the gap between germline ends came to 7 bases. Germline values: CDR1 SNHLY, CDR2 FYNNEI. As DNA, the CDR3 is TGTGCCAGCAGTGTTGCGGGAGAGACCCAGTACTTC. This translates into CASSVAGETQYF. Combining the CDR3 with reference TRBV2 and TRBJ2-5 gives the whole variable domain EPEVTQTPSHQVTQMGQEVILRCVPISNHLYFYWYRQILGQKVEFLVSFYNNEISEKSEIFDDQFSVERPDGSNFTLKIRSTKLEDSAMYFCASSVAGETQYFGPGTRLLVL.

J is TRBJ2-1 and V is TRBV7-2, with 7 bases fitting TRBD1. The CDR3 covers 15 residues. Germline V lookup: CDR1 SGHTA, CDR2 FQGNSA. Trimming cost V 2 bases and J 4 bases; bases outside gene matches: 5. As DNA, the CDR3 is TGTGCCAGCAGCTTAAGAGGGGGCATATACAATGAGCAGTTCTTC. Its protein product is CASSLRGGIYNEQFF.

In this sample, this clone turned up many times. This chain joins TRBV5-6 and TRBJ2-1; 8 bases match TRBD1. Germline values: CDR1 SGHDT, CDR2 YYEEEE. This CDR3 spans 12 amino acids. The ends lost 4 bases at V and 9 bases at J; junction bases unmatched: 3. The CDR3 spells CASSRTGSEQFF. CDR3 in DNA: TGTGCCAGCAGCCGGACAGGGAGTGAGCAGTTCTTC.

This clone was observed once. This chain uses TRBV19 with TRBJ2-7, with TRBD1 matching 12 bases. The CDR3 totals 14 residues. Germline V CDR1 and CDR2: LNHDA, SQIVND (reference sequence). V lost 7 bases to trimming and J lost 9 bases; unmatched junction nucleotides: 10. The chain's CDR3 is CASTPGQGAWGQYF. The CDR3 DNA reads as TGTGCCAGTACCCCGGGACAGGGGGCTTGGGGGCAGTACTTC.

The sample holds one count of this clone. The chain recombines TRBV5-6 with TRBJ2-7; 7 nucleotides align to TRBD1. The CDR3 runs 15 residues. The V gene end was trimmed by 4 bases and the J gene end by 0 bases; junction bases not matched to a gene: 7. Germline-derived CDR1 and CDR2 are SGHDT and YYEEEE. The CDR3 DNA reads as TGTGCCAGCAGCCGACAGGGCCCTAGCTCCTACGAGCAGTACTTC. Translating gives CASSRQGPSSYEQYF.

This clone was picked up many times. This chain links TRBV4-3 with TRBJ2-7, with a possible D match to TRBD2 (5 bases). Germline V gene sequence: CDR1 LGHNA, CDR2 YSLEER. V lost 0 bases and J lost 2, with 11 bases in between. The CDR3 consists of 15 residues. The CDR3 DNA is TGCGCCAGCAGCCAAGAGATGGCGGAGGCCTACGAGCAGTACTTC. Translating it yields CASSQEMAEAYEQYF.

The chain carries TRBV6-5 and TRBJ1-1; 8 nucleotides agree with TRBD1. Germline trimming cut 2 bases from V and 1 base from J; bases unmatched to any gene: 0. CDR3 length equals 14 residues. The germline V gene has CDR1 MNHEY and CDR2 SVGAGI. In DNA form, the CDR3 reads TGTGCCAGCAGTTACGGGACAGGGAACACTGAAGCTTTCTTT. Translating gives CASSYGTGNTEAFF.

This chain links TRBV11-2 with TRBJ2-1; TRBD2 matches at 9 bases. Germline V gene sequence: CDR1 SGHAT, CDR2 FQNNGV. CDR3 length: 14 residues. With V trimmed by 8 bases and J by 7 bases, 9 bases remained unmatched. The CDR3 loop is CASSQVSGRNEQFF. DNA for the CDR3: TGTGCCAGCTCTCAGGTCAGCGGGAGGAATGAGCAGTTCTTC.

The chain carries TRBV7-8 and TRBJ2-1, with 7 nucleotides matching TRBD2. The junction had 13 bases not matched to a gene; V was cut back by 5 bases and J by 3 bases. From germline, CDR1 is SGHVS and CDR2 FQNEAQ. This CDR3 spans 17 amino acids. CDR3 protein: CASSTRGAGAGYNEQFF. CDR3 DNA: TGTGCCAGCAGCACCCGTGGGGCGGGAGCAGGCTACAATGAGCAGTTCTTC.

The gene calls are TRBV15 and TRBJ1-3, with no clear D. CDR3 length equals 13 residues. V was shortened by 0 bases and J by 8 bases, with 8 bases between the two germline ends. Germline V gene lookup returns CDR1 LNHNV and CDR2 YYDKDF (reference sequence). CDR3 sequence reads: CATSRDLADTIYF. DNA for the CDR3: TGTGCCACCAGCAGAGATCTAGCGGACACCATATATTTT.

The CDR3 protein is CATSRAGIPIYNEQFF. The CDR3 DNA sequence: TGTGCCACCAGCAGAGCGGGAATACCGATATACAATGAGCAGTTCTTC. The V call is TRBV15, the J call TRBJ2-1; tentative D call: TRBD2 (5 bases). Germline loops: CDR1 LNHNV, CDR2 YYDKDF (reference sequence). The CDR3 covers 16 residues. V dropped 1 base and J dropped 4 bases, with 14 bases sitting between them.

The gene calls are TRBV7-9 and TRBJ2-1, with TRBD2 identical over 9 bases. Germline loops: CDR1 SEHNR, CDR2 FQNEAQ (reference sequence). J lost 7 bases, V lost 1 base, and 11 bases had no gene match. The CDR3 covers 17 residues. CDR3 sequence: CASSLVPLAGGKNEQFF. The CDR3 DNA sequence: TGTGCCAGCAGCTTAGTCCCCCTTGCGGGAGGGAAGAATGAGCAGTTCTTC.

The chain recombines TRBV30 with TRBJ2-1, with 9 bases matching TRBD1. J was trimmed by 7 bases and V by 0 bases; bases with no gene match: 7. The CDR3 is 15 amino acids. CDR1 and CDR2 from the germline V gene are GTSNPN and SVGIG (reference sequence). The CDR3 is CAWSVETGGLNEQFF. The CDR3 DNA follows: TGTGCCTGGAGTGTTGAAACAGGGGGCCTGAATGAGCAGTTCTTC.

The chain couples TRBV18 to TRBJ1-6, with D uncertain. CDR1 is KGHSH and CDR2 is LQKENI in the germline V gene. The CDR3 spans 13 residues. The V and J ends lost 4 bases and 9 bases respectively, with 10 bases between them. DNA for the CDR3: TGTGCCAGCTCACAGGACCGGGGTTCACCCCTCCACTTT. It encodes CASSQDRGSPLHF.

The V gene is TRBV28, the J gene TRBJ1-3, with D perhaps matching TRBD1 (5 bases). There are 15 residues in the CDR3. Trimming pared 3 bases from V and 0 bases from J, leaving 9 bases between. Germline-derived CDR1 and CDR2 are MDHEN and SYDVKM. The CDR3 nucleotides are TGTGCCAGCAGTTTCAGGGACTTCTCTGGAAACACCATATATTTT. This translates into CASSFRDFSGNTIYF. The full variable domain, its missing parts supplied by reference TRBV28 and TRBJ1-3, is DVKVTQSSRYLVKRTGEKVFLECVQDMDHENMFWYRQDPGLGLRLIYFSYDVKMKEKGDIPEGYSVSREKKERFSLILESASTNQTSMYLCASSFRDFSGNTIYFGEGSWLTVV.

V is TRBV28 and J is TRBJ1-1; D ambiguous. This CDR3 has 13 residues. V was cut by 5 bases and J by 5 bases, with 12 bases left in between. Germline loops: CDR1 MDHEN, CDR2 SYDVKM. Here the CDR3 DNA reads TGTGCCAGCAGTCCTTCGGGCGGGACTGAAGCTTTCTTT. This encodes CASSPSGGTEAFF.

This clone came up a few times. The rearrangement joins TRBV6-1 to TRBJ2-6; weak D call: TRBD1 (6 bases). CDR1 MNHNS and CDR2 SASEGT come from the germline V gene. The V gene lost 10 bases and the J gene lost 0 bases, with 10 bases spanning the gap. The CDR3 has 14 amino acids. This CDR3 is CATTQGSGANVLTF. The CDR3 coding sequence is TGTGCCACTACACAGGGCTCTGGGGCCAACGTCCTGACTTTC.

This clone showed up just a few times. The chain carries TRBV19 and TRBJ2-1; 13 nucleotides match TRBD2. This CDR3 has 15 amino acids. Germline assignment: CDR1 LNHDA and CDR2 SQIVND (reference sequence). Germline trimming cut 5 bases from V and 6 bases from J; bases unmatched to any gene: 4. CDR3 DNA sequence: TGTGCCAGTAGTTCGACTAGCGGGAGGCTCAATGAGCAGTTCTTC. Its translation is CASSSTSGRLNEQFF.

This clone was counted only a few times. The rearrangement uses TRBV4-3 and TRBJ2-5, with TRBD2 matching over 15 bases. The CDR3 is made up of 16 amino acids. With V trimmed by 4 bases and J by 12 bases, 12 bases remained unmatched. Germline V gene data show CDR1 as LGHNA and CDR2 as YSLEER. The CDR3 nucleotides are TGCGCCAGCAGCCTAACCCTGGGACTAGCGGGAGGAGCTGAGTACTTC. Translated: CASSLTLGLAGGAEYF.

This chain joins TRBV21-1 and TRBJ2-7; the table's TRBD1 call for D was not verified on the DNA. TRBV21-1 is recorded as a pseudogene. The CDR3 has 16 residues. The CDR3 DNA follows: TGTGCCAGCAGCAGTCCTTACAGGGGGTATATTAACGAGCAGTACTTC. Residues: CASSSPYRGYINEQYF.

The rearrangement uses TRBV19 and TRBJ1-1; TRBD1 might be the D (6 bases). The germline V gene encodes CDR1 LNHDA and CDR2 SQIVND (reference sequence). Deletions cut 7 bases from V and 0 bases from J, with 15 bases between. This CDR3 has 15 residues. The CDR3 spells CASNAGARMNTEAFF. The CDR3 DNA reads TGTGCCAGTAATGCGGGGGCGAGGATGAACACTGAAGCTTTCTTT.

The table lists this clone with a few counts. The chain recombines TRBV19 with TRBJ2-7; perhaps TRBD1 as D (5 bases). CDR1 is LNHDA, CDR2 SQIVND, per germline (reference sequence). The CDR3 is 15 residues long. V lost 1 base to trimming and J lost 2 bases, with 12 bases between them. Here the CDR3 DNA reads TGTGCCAGTAGTATAGCTCCACAGGCGACCTACGAGCAGTACTTC. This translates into CASSIAPQATYEQYF. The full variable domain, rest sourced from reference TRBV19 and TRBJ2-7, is DGGITQSPKYLFRKEGQNVTLSCEQNLNHDAMYWYRQDPGQGLRLIYYSQIVNDFQKGDIAEGYSVSREKKESFPLTVTSAQKNPTAFYLCASSIAPQATYEQYFGPGTRLTVT.

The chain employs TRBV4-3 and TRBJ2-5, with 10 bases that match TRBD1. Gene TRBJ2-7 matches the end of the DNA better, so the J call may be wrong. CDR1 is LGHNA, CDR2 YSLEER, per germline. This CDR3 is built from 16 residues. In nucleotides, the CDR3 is TGCGCCAGCAGCCCATCTCCGGGGACAGGGGCCTACGAGCAGTACTTC. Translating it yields CASSPSPGTGAYEQYF.

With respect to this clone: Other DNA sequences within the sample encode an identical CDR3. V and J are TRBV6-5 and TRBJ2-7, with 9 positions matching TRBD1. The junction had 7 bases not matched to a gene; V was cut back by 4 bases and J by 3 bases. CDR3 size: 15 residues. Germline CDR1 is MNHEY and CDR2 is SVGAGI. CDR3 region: CASSSPGQGSYEQYF. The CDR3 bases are TGTGCCAGCAGTTCGCCGGGACAGGGTAGCTACGAGCAGTACTTC.

The CDR3 DNA follows: TGTGCCAGCAGCTTAGGACTAGCGGGATCCCACAATGAGCAGTTCTTC. This gives the protein CASSLGLAGSHNEQFF. The V gene is TRBV11-3, the J gene TRBJ2-1; 11 bases align to TRBD2. The CDR3 loop spans 16 amino acids. The V and J ends lost 1 base and 5 bases, in that order; junction bases with no gene match: 4. Germline V gene lookup returns CDR1 SGHNT and CDR2 YENEEA.